Listed below are T cell receptor beta chains from one sample, sequenced in a study of cytomegalovirus exposure and HLA in healthy donors. Profiled with immunoSEQ multiplex PCR; TCRdb holds only in-frame clones, not every one. The sample lists more than 85,000 clones; around 76% were seen once. The sequenced sample consisted of PBMCs. The receptors derive from a woman between 45 and 65 years old in good health and CMV-seropositive. The CDR3 runs from the conserved cysteine through the conserved F or W. Each record gives: J gene, clone size, D gene, V gene, CDR3 protein, CDR3 DNA. D genes are given only for firm matches. Rows may omit the clone size; those that give it use once, few, many or a size class.

j_call: TRBJ1-2; clone_size: few; d_call: NA; v_call: TRBV5-6; cdr3_aa: CASSLGSRGGYTF; cdr3_nt: TGTGCCAGCAGCTTGGGGAGCAGGGGTGGCTACACCTTC
j_call: TRBJ2-3; clone_size: NA; d_call: NA; v_call: TRBV5-1; cdr3_aa: CASSVEGADTQYF; cdr3_nt: TGCGCCAGCAGTGTAGAGGGGGCAGATACGCAGTATTTT
j_call: TRBJ2-1; clone_size: NA; d_call: TRBD1; v_call: TRBV9; cdr3_aa: CASSVSLDRGSEQFF; cdr3_nt: TGTGCCAGCAGCGTATCCCTGGACAGGGGCTCTGAGCAGTTCTTC
j_call: TRBJ1-2; clone_size: few; d_call: TRBD1; v_call: TRBV2; cdr3_aa: CASSEGQGGDYGYTF; cdr3_nt: TGTGCCAGCAGTGAAGGGCAGGGGGGTGACTATGGCTACACCTTC
j_call: TRBJ2-7; clone_size: NA; d_call: TRBD1; v_call: TRBV14; cdr3_aa: CASSQGDRAYEQYF; cdr3_nt: TGTGCCAGCAGCCAAGGGGACAGGGCTTACGAGCAGTACTTC
j_call: TRBJ1-2; clone_size: NA; d_call: TRBD1; v_call: TRBV11-2; cdr3_aa: CASSPGQGHLYGYTF; cdr3_nt: TGTGCCAGCAGCCCGGGACAGGGGCACCTCTATGGCTACACCTTC
j_call: TRBJ1-1; clone_size: once; d_call: NA; v_call: TRBV4-1; cdr3_aa: CASSQEGKGGEDTEAFF; cdr3_nt: TGCGCCAGCAGCCAAGAAGGTAAGGGAGGGGAGGACACTGAAGCTTTCTTT
j_call: TRBJ1-1; clone_size: NA; d_call: NA; v_call: TRBV2; cdr3_aa: CASSDEGNTEAFF; cdr3_nt: TGTGCCAGCAGTGATGAGGGGAACACTGAAGCTTTCTTT
j_call: TRBJ2-3; clone_size: few; d_call: TRBD2; v_call: TRBV6-5; cdr3_aa: CASSPAGGPPDTQYF; cdr3_nt: TGTGCCAGCTCCCCAGCGGGGGGGCCCCCTGATACGCAGTATTTT
j_call: TRBJ2-2; clone_size: NA; d_call: NA; v_call: TRBV4-1; cdr3_aa: CAGSQSTGNTGELFF; cdr3_nt: TGCGCCGGCAGCCAATCGACAGGGAACACCGGGGAGCTGTTTTTT
j_call: TRBJ1-1; clone_size: NA; d_call: NA; v_call: TRBV30; cdr3_aa: CAWSLGPFGNTEAFF; cdr3_nt: TGTGCCTGGAGTCTTGGTCCCTTCGGGAACACTGAAGCTTTCTTT
j_call: TRBJ1-2; clone_size: NA; d_call: TRBD1; v_call: TRBV10-1; cdr3_aa: CASSLQGSYGYTF; cdr3_nt: TGCGCCAGCAGTTTACAGGGGTCCTATGGCTACACCTTC
j_call: TRBJ2-7; clone_size: once; d_call: TRBD1; v_call: TRBV10-3; cdr3_aa: CAISGGLTGQGFYEQYF; cdr3_nt: TGTGCCATCAGCGGGGGACTGACGGGACAGGGTTTCTACGAGCAGTACTTC
j_call: TRBJ1-1; clone_size: once; d_call: NA; v_call: TRBV18; cdr3_aa: CASTNPGGANTEAFF; cdr3_nt: TGTGCCAGCACAAACCCGGGGGGGGCGAACACTGAAGCTTTCTTT
j_call: TRBJ2-2; clone_size: once; d_call: TRBD1; v_call: TRBV11-2; cdr3_aa: CASSLVGGAANTGELFF; cdr3_nt: TGTGCCAGCAGCTTAGTAGGGGGCGCCGCGAACACCGGGGAGCTGTTTTTT
j_call: TRBJ1-2; clone_size: NA; d_call: TRBD1; v_call: TRBV2; cdr3_aa: CASIGGGPPRNYGYTF; cdr3_nt: TGTGCCAGCATCGGAGGGGGCCCCCCACGAAACTATGGCTACACCTTC
j_call: TRBJ2-5; clone_size: NA; d_call: TRBD2; v_call: TRBV5-1; cdr3_aa: CASSLGGLAGAETQYF; cdr3_nt: TGCGCCAGCAGCTTGGGGGGACTAGCGGGGGCAGAGACCCAGTACTTC
j_call: TRBJ1-2; clone_size: NA; d_call: TRBD1; v_call: TRBV2; cdr3_aa: CASSEGQTRISYTF; cdr3_nt: TGTGCCAGCAGCGAGGGACAGACACGTATTAGCTACACCTTC
j_call: TRBJ1-4; clone_size: few; d_call: TRBD1; v_call: TRBV6-5; cdr3_aa: CASSPTGGPNEKLFF; cdr3_nt: TGTGCCAGCAGTCCTACAGGGGGCCCCAATGAAAAACTGTTTTTT
j_call: TRBJ2-3; clone_size: NA; d_call: TRBD1; v_call: TRBV6-5; cdr3_aa: CASSYGQVGMAQYF; cdr3_nt: TGTGCCAGCAGTTATGGACAGGTGGGGATGGCGCAGTATTTT
j_call: TRBJ2-1; clone_size: few; d_call: TRBD1; v_call: TRBV25-1; cdr3_aa: CASSDDRGFYNEQFF; cdr3_nt: TGTGCCAGCAGTGACGACAGGGGTTTTTACAATGAGCAGTTCTTC
j_call: TRBJ2-1; clone_size: NA; d_call: TRBD2; v_call: TRBV5-4; cdr3_aa: CASSLVSGTSGRVHYNEQFF; cdr3_nt: TGTGCCAGCAGCTTGGTATCTGGGACTAGCGGGCGAGTTCACTACAATGAGCAGTTCTTC
j_call: TRBJ2-2; clone_size: NA; d_call: TRBD2; v_call: TRBV9; cdr3_aa: CASSVDGLAGERNTGELFF; cdr3_nt: TGTGCCAGCAGCGTAGATGGACTAGCGGGAGAAAGGAACACCGGGGAGCTGTTTTTT
j_call: TRBJ2-1; clone_size: NA; d_call: NA; v_call: TRBV9; cdr3_aa: CASSPGTQTYNEQFF; cdr3_nt: TGTGCCAGCAGCCCCGGGACACAAACCTACAATGAGCAGTTCTTC
j_call: TRBJ1-2; clone_size: NA; d_call: TRBD1; v_call: TRBV27; cdr3_aa: CASSLDRAANYGYTF; cdr3_nt: TGTGCCAGCAGTTTAGACAGGGCAGCTAACTATGGCTACACCTTC
j_call: TRBJ1-4; clone_size: NA; d_call: NA; v_call: TRBV10-3; cdr3_aa: CAISEAPTTNEKLFF; cdr3_nt: TGTGCCATCAGTGAGGCACCTACAACTAATGAAAAACTGTTTTTT
j_call: TRBJ1-1; clone_size: NA; d_call: TRBD1; v_call: TRBV5-5; cdr3_aa: CASSLDRGQTEAFF; cdr3_nt: TGTGCCAGCAGCCTCGACAGGGGGCAGACTGAAGCTTTCTTT
j_call: TRBJ2-1; clone_size: few; d_call: NA; v_call: TRBV9; cdr3_aa: CASSLDWRNEQFF; cdr3_nt: TGTGCCAGCAGTTTGGACTGGCGCAATGAGCAGTTCTTC
j_call: TRBJ1-4; clone_size: NA; d_call: NA; v_call: TRBV6-6; cdr3_aa: CASSITHGGKEKLFF; cdr3_nt: TGTGCCAGCAGTATTACCCACGGCGGTAAGGAAAAACTGTTTTTT
j_call: TRBJ1-2; clone_size: NA; d_call: NA; v_call: TRBV30; cdr3_aa: CAWSPRSYGYTF; cdr3_nt: TGTGCCTGGAGTCCCCGCAGTTACGGCTACACCTTC
j_call: TRBJ2-7; clone_size: NA; d_call: TRBD1; v_call: TRBV6-5; cdr3_aa: CASSYGTGGNLYEQYF; cdr3_nt: TGTGCCAGCAGTTACGGGACAGGGGGCAACTTATACGAGCAGTACTTC
j_call: TRBJ1-1; clone_size: NA; d_call: TRBD1; v_call: TRBV5-4; cdr3_aa: CASSSGQGSTEAFF; cdr3_nt: TGCGCCAGCAGCTCGGGACAGGGCTCAACTGAAGCTTTCTTT
j_call: TRBJ1-5; clone_size: NA; d_call: NA; v_call: TRBV7-2; cdr3_aa: CASSLKESQPQHF; cdr3_nt: TGTGCCAGCAGCTTAAAAGAGTCTCAGCCCCAGCATTTT
j_call: TRBJ2-2; clone_size: NA; d_call: TRBD1; v_call: TRBV7-3; cdr3_aa: CASSLDRGNTGELFF; cdr3_nt: TGTGCCAGCAGCCTCGACAGGGGGAACACCGGGGAGCTGTTTTTT
j_call: TRBJ2-1; clone_size: NA; d_call: TRBD2; v_call: TRBV30; cdr3_aa: CAFSSGGYNEQFF; cdr3_nt: TGTGCCTTTTCAAGCGGGGGTTACAATGAGCAGTTCTTC
j_call: TRBJ1-1; clone_size: NA; d_call: TRBD1; v_call: TRBV6-5; cdr3_aa: CASSRQGERTEAFF; cdr3_nt: TGTGCCAGCAGTAGACAGGGGGAGAGGACTGAAGCTTTCTTT
j_call: TRBJ2-1; clone_size: NA; d_call: TRBD2; v_call: TRBV7-2; cdr3_aa: CASSLVGGEGNEQFF; cdr3_nt: TGTGCCAGCAGCTTAGTAGGCGGGGAGGGTAATGAGCAGTTCTTC